One sample yielded the 14 T cell receptor beta chains listed below, sequenced in a study of shared clonotypes between healthy human individuals. The assay was immunoSEQ multiplex PCR, and TCRdb's table has in-frame clones only and misses some. The sample has about 2.1 million clones, just under 95% seen once. Naive CD8 cells, CD45RO-negative and positively selected for CCR7, excluded terminally differentiated effector memory CD45RA+ cells. Sequenced sample: naive CD8+ T cells from PBMCs. The source is a man between 18 and 35 years old in good health. Some clones in this sample may be carry-over from other donors' samples.

CDR3 bases: TGTGCCAGCACCCTGACTGTTCTTAATGAAAAACTGTTTTTT. It yields the protein CASTLTVLNEKLFF. The genes are TRBV6-1 and TRBJ1-4; D gene unclear. This CDR3 region has 14 residues. V lost 7 bases to trimming and J lost 4 bases, with 13 bases between them. The germline CDR1 and CDR2 sequences are MNHNS and SASEGT.

The chain has TRBV19 and TRBJ1-3; no clear D gene. The germline V gene encodes CDR1 LNHDA and CDR2 SQIVND (reference sequence). The CDR3 is 17 amino acids. Trimming took 0 bases from V and 4 from J, leaving 16 bases between them. CDR3 loop: CASSIDRAGKNGNTIYF. The CDR3 DNA reads TGTGCCAGTAGTATAGATCGGGCGGGGAAGAACGGAAACACCATATATTTT.

This chain joins TRBV29-1 and TRBJ2-1; D call uncertain. Per the germline V gene, CDR1 is SQVTM and CDR2 is ANQGSEA. The V end lost 0 bases, the J end lost 6 bases, and 18 bases lay between the germline ends. CDR3 length: 16 residues. Here the CDR3 reads CSVEDPPNGLSNEQFF. The CDR3 region has the DNA TGCAGCGTTGAAGATCCGCCCAACGGGCTGAGCAATGAGCAGTTCTTC.

The V and J genes are TRBV6-6 and TRBJ2-1, with 7 positions matching TRBD2. The CDR3 runs to 13 residues. After removal of 8 bases from V and 6 bases from J, the junction contained 7 bases not matched to a gene. Germline CDR1 and CDR2: MNHNY and SVGAGI (reference sequence). The CDR3 spells CASFQGGPNEQFF. CDR3 DNA sequence: TGTGCCAGCTTCCAGGGAGGGCCCAATGAGCAGTTCTTC.

The chain carries TRBV4-1 and TRBJ2-1; D not resolved. The length of the CDR3 is 15 residues. CDR1 and CDR2 (germline): MGHRA, YSYEKL. The V gene lost 7 bases and the J gene lost 0 bases, with 13 bases spanning the gap. In DNA, the CDR3 is TGCGCCAGCAACTTGGGCGAGTTCTCCTACAATGAGCAGTTCTTC. Amino acids: CASNLGEFSYNEQFF.

The J gene is TRBJ2-2, the V gene TRBV7-9; D gene unclear. The germline gives CDR1 SEHNR, CDR2 FQNEAQ (reference sequence). The CDR3 contains 14 residues. Between the trimmed V and J ends, which lost 1 base and 5 bases, there was a span of 8 bases. Here the CDR3 DNA reads TGTGCCAGCAGCTTAGAGGCGGTTACCGGGGAGCTGTTTTTT. It encodes CASSLEAVTGELFF. Full variable domain (outside the CDR3, taken from reference TRBV7-9 and TRBJ2-2): DTGVSQNPRHKITKRGQNVTFRCDPISEHNRLYWYRQTLGQGPEFLTYFQNEAQLEKSRLLSDRFSAERPKGSFSTLEIQRTEQGDSAMYLCASSLEAVTGELFFGEGSRLTVL.

This clone appeared a single time. This chain uses TRBV7-9 with TRBJ1-3; D gene unclear. Trimming cost V 6 bases and J 0 bases, with 12 bases left between them. This CDR3 is 15 amino acids long. Germline V gene sequence: CDR1 SEHNR, CDR2 FQNEAQ (reference sequence). The CDR3 sequence: CASSIDGNSGNTIYF. CDR3 sequence (DNA): TGTGCCAGCAGTATAGACGGGAACTCTGGAAACACCATATATTTT.

The gene calls are TRBV7-8 and TRBJ1-1; D not resolved. Germline CDR1 is SGHVS and CDR2 is FQNEAQ. The V and J ends lost 1 base and 1 base respectively, with 7 bases between them. The CDR3 totals 14 residues. CDR3 bases: TGTGCCAGCAGCTTAGGAGGGAGGAACACTGAAGCTTTCTTT. The encoded protein is CASSLGGRNTEAFF.

The chain combines TRBV11-2 with TRBJ1-1; no firm D call. The ends were cut back, 2 bases at V and 1 base at J, with 14 bases in the middle. This CDR3 contains 16 residues. Looked up from germline, CDR1 is SGHAT and CDR2 is FQNNGV. The CDR3 loop is CASSLPRSAPNTEAFF. The CDR3 DNA reads TGTGCCAGCAGCTTACCTCGGTCGGCGCCGAACACTGAAGCTTTCTTT.

The gene calls are TRBV30 and TRBJ1-1; D gene uncertain. V was trimmed by 0 bases and J by 2 bases, leaving 13 bases between them. The CDR3 covers 15 residues. Per germline, CDR1 GTSNPN and CDR2 SVGIG (reference sequence). The CDR3 DNA reads as TGTGCCTGGAGTGTAATCTGGCTGAATAACACTGAAGCTTTCTTT. This sequence encodes CAWSVIWLNNTEAFF.

This chain's CDR3 is CASSVRDYGNEQFF. Here the CDR3 DNA reads TGTGCCAGCAGCGTACGAGACTACGGTAATGAGCAGTTCTTC. The chain links TRBV9 to TRBJ2-1; the D gene is possibly TRBD2 (5 bases). Germline V gives CDR1 SGDLS, CDR2 YYNGEE. V was clipped by 1 base and J by 7 bases, with 12 bases between them. The CDR3 sequence is 14 residues long.

For the CDR3, the DNA is TGTGCCAGCAGTTACTCGTCCGAGGTCAACACTGAAGCTTTCTTT. This codes for CASSYSSEVNTEAFF. The genes are TRBV6-5 and TRBJ1-1; the D is unclear. V was pared by 0 bases and J by 2 bases, with 10 bases between. Germline V gives CDR1 MNHEY, CDR2 SVGAGI. This CDR3 contains 15 residues.

J is TRBJ2-3 and V is TRBV5-1, with 8 bases lining up with TRBD2. The V and J ends lost 1 base and 2 bases, in that order; junction bases with no gene match: 12. Germline lookup yields CDR1 SGHRS and CDR2 YFSETQ. CDR3 length equals 18 residues. The CDR3 sequence: CASSLSPIAGLHTDTQYF. The DNA for the CDR3 is TGCGCCAGCAGCTTGTCCCCTATAGCGGGACTCCACACAGATACGCAGTATTTT.

This sequence joins TRBV5-6 and TRBJ2-7, with D perhaps TRBD1 (5 bases). V was shortened by 4 bases and J by 5 bases, with 10 bases between the two germline ends. The germline V gene has CDR1 SGHDT and CDR2 YYEEEE. The CDR3 runs 12 residues. The CDR3, as DNA: TGTGCCAGCAGCCAGGGTAACCACGAGCAGTACTTC. It yields the protein CASSQGNHEQYF.